What follows is one TCR beta chain and its context. No antigen is known for it. Germline CDR1 SGHAT, CDR2 FQNNGV. The J segment lost 3 bases and the V segment lost 5 bases, leaving 7 bases of the junction unmatched. The length of the CDR3 is 16 residues. Nashville, Tennessee was home to all donors, who were Caucasian adults. Repertoires were generated with immunoSEQ multiplex PCR, while TCRdb's copy carries only in-frame clones and drops some. The repertoire holds 1.5 million to 1.9 million clones, with roughly 98% as singletons. The data were obtained in a study of shared clonotypes between healthy human individuals. Regarding the study as a whole: Limitation of the genetic and exposure-history diversity represented came from the few donors.

The sequence came from a man aged 25 to 40 in good health. What was sequenced was naive CD4+ T cells sorted from blood. Stated subset: CD45RA+ positively selected. The chain recombines TRBV11-2 with TRBJ2-1, with 10 positions matching TRBD2. Written as DNA, the CDR3 is TGTGCCAGCAGCGACAGGTGGACTAGCGGCTACAATGAGCAGTTCTTC. Encoded protein: CASSDRWTSGYNEQFF.